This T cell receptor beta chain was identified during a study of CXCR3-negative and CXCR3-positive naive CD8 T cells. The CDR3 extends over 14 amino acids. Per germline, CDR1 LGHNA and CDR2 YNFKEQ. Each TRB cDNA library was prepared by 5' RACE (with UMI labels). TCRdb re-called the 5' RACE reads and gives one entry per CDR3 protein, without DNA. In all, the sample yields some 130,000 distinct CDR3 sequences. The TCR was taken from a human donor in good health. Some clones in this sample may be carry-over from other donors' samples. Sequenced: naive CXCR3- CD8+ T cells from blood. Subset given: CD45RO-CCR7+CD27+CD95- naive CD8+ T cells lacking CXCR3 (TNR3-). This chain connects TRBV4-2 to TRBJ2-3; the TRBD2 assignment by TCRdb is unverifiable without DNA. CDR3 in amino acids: CASSAGGSTDTQYF.